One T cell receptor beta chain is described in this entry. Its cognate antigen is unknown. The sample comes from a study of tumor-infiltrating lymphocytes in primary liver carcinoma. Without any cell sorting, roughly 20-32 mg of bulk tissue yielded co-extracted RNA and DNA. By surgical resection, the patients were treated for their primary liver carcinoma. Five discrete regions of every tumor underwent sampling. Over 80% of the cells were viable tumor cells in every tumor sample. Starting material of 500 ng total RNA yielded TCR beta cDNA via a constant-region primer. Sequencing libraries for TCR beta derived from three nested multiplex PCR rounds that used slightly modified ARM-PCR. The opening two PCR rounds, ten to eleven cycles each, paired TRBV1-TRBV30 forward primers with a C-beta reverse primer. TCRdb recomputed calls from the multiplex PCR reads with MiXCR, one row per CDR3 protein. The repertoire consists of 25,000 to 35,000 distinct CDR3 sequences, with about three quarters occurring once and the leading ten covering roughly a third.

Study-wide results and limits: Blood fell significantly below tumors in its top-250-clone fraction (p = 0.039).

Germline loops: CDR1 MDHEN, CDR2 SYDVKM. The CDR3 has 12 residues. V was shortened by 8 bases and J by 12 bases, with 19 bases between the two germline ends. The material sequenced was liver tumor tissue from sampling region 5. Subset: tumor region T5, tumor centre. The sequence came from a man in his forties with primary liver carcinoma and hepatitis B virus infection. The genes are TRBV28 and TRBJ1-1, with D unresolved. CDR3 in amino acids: CASRDQTTETFF. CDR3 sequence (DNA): TGTGCCAGCCGCGATCAGACCACTGAGACTTTCTTT.